This TCR beta chain derives from a study of blood T cell repertoires in COVID-19. At the level of the study: Sample material is recorded as cDNA or gDNA derived from T cells, B-cell-depleted T cells, or PBMCs.

Original processing methods: Reference gene primer amplification yielded estimated nucleated cell counts. Only in-frame clones appear in the TCRdb table, and some are missing; sequencing was by immunoSEQ multiplex PCR. V and J calls plus clone size are reproduced from that table; the DNA served to infer D and trimming. The profile covers fewer than 150,000 clones, with more than 70% appearing a single time and about 5.5% taken by the ten largest. Germline values: CDR1 SGHRS, CDR2 YFSETQ. CDR3 size: 14 residues. V gave up 0 bases and J gave up 5 bases, with 9 bases separating them. Enrolment of Seattle patients took place during active infection, and they were followed longitudinally.

The genes are TRBV5-1 and TRBJ1-5; no definite D call. This sequence was found in a woman between 55 and 75 years old with COVID-19, enrolled during active disease. Sequencing used peripheral blood. This CDR3 is CASSLEGVDQPQHF. The DNA for the CDR3 is TGCGCCAGCAGCTTGGAGGGAGTAGATCAGCCCCAGCATTTT. The full variable domain, its missing parts supplied by reference TRBV5-1 and TRBJ1-5, is KAGVTQTPRYLIKTRGQQVTLSCSPISGHRSVSWYQQTPGQGLQFLFEYFSETQRNKGNFPGRFSGRQFSNSRSEMNVSTLELGDSALYLCASSLEGVDQPQHFGDGTRLSIL.